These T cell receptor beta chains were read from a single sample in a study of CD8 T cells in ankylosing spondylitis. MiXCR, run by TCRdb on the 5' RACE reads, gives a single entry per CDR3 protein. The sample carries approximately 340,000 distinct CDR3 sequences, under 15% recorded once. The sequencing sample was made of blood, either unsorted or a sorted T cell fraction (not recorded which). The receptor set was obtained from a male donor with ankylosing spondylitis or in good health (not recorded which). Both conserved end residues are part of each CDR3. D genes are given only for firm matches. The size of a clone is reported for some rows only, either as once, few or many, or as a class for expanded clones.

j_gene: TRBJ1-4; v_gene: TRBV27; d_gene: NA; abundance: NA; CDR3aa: CASSFLGIGEKLFF; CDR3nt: TGTGCCAGCAGTTTCCTGGGGATAGGAGAAAAACTGTTTTTT
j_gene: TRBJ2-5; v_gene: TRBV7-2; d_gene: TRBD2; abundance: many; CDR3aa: CASSSGLAGGETQYF; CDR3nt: TGTGCCAGCAGCTCAGGACTAGCGGGGGGAGAGACCCAGTACTTC
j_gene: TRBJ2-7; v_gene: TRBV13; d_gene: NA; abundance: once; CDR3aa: CAIGPGFFCGQYF; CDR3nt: TGTGCCATCGGCCCTGGGTTCTTCTGCGGGCAGTACTTC
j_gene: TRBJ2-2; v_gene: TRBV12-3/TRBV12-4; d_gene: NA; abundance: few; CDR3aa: CASSLAEPADRLSTGELFF; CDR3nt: TGTGCCAGCAGTTTAGCGGAACCCGCCGACCGCTTATCTACCGGGGAGCTGTTTTTT
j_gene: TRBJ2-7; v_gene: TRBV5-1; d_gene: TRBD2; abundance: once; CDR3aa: CASSSRTSGSSDEQYF; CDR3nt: TGCGCCAGCAGCTCCCGAACTAGCGGGAGTTCGGACGAGCAGTACTTC
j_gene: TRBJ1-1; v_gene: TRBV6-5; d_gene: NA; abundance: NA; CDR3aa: CASSSPPGTYKSTEAFF; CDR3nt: TGTGCCAGCAGTTCGCCTCCCGGGACATACAAAAGTACTGAAGCTTTCTTT
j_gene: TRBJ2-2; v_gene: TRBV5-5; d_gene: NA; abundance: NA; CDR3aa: CASSLEPTNTGELFF; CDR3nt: TGTGCCAGCAGCTTGGAACCAACGAACACCGGGGAGCTGTTTTTT
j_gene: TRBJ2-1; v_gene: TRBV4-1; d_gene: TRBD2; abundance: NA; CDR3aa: CASRDGRALTSYNEQFF; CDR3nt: TGCGCCAGCAGAGACGGGAGGGCCTTAACATCCTACAATGAGCAGTTCTTC
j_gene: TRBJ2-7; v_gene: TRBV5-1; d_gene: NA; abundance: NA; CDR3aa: CASSLSREEKDEQYF; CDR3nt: TGCGCCAGCAGCTTGTCCAGGGAGGAAAAGGACGAGCAGTACTTC
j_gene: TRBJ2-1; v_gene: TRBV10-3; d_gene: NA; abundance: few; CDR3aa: CAISDGGTGAYNEQFF; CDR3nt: TGTGCCATCAGTGACGGGGGGACAGGAGCCTACAATGAGCAGTTCTTC
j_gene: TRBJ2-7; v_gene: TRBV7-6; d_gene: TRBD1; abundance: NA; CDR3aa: CASSLGFLGQGHYEQYF; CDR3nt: TGTGCCAGCAGCTTAGGGTTTCTGGGACAGGGGCACTACGAGCAGTACTTC
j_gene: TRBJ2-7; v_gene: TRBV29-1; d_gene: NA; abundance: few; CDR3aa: CSALADRSYEQYF; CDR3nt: TGCAGCGCTCTGGCGGACAGATCCTACGAGCAGTACTTC
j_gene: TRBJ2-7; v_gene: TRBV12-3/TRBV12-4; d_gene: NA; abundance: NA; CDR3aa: CASAYVWHTDEQYF; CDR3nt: TGTGCCAGCGCTTATGTATGGCACACCGACGAGCAGTACTTC
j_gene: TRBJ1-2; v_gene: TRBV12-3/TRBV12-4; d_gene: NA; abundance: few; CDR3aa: CASSSDNYGYTF; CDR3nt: TGTGCCAGCAGTTCCGATAACTATGGCTACACCTTC
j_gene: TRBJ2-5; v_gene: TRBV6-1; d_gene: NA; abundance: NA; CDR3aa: CASSRLGAGETQYF; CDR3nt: TGTGCCAGCAGTCGGCTGGGGGCCGGAGAGACCCAGTACTTC
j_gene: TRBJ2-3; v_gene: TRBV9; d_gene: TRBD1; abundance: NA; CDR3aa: CASSLWTGNTDTQYF; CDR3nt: TGTGCCAGCAGCCTCTGGACAGGAAACACAGATACGCAGTATTTT
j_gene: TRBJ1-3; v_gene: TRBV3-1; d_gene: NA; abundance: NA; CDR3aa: CASSQGGGGNTIYF; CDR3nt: TGTGCCAGCAGCCAAGGAGGAGGTGGAAACACCATATATTTT